This TCR beta chain was recorded in a study of T cells in Graves' hyperthyroidism and ophthalmopathy. Study outcomes and limitations: Blood shared most expanded thyroid clonotypes above 0.001.

After removal of 1 base from V and 5 bases from J, the junction contained 17 bases not matched to a gene. CDR3 size: 20 residues. Germline CDR1 reads MNHNS; CDR2 reads SASEGT. PBMCs were sourced from 9 to 10 ml fresh peripheral blood. This clonotype was observed many times. Its antigen is unknown. The source material, RNA transcripts, was used to amplify TCR beta CDR3 regions. A set of HTBI primers served as the primers for a first-round RT-PCR of the TCR CDR3. TCRdb recomputed calls from the multiplex PCR reads with MiXCR, one row per CDR3 protein. Of hundreds of thousands of distinct CDR3 sequences in the sample, 16% were seen once.

The TCR was taken from a woman aged 18-29 years with Graves' hyperthyroidism. This chain connects TRBV6-1 to TRBJ2-5, with 12 bases that match TRBD2. Input material: blood. DNA of the CDR3: TGTGCCAGCAGTGAAGAAGGCTGGACTAGCGGGACCGAGTGGAAGGAGACCCAGTACTTC. Protein product: CASSEEGWTSGTEWKETQYF.